These T cell receptor beta chains were read from a single sample in a study of a mutant IDH1 vaccine in newly diagnosed glioma. Measured with immunoSEQ multiplex PCR; TCRdb has only the in-frame clones, and not every one. Of tens of thousands of clones in the sample, about 83% were seen once. Sequences were derived from PBMCs, sampled from a glioma patient treated with radiotherapy, temozolomide or both. These receptors originate from a woman between 50 and 59 years old with glioma. Each CDR3 is given with its conserved first and last residue. The order of the fields is clone size, D gene, J gene, V gene, CDR3 DNA, CDR3 protein. The D gene is left open where the match is weak. Clone size is shown for a subset of rows, as once, few, many or a class of expanded clone.

clone_size: .; d_call: TRBD1; j_call: TRBJ1-2; v_call: TRBV14; cdr3_nt: TGTGCCAGCAGCCCGGGACAGGGGGCAGGTGGCTACACCTTC; cdr3_aa: CASSPGQGAGGYTF
clone_size: .; d_call: .; j_call: TRBJ1-4; v_call: TRBV5-1; cdr3_nt: TGCGCCAGCAGCTTAGGACACAGTGCAACTAATGAAAAACTGTTTTTT; cdr3_aa: CASSLGHSATNEKLFF
clone_size: few; d_call: .; j_call: TRBJ1-1; v_call: TRBV29-1; cdr3_nt: TGCAGCGCTGGGGGGGGTCAGAACACTGAAGCTTTCTTT; cdr3_aa: CSAGGGQNTEAFF
clone_size: .; d_call: TRBD1; j_call: TRBJ2-3; v_call: TRBV2; cdr3_nt: TGTGCCAGCAGGGGACAGGGCACAGATACGCAGTATTTT; cdr3_aa: CASRGQGTDTQYF
clone_size: .; d_call: TRBD2; j_call: TRBJ2-5; v_call: TRBV9; cdr3_nt: TGTGCCAGCAGCCCGAGCGGGGGGCAAGAGACCCAGTACTTC; cdr3_aa: CASSPSGGQETQYF
clone_size: few; d_call: .; j_call: TRBJ1-1; v_call: TRBV30; cdr3_nt: TGTGCCTGGACTTCAATGAACACTGAAGCTTTCTTT; cdr3_aa: CAWTSMNTEAFF
clone_size: .; d_call: TRBD1; j_call: TRBJ1-1; v_call: TRBV6-5; cdr3_nt: TGTGCCAGCAGAAGGGACAGCATGGAGACTGAAGCTTTCTTT; cdr3_aa: CASRRDSMETEAFF
clone_size: .; d_call: .; j_call: TRBJ2-1; v_call: TRBV20-1; cdr3_nt: TGCAGTGTTCCAGCCAACAATGAGCAGTTCTTC; cdr3_aa: CSVPANNEQFF
clone_size: .; d_call: TRBD2; j_call: TRBJ2-3; v_call: TRBV15; cdr3_nt: TGTGCCACCAGCCCCACGGGGGGAGCCACAGATACGCAGTATTTT; cdr3_aa: CATSPTGGATDTQYF
clone_size: .; d_call: TRBD1; j_call: TRBJ2-7; v_call: TRBV5-1; cdr3_nt: TGCGCCAGCAGCACAGGACAGGGCTCCTACGAGCAGTACTTC; cdr3_aa: CASSTGQGSYEQYF
clone_size: .; d_call: .; j_call: TRBJ2-2; v_call: TRBV6-6; cdr3_nt: TGTGCCAGCAGTTACTCGGGTTCCGTGGGTTCCGGGGAGCTGTTTTTT; cdr3_aa: CASSYSGSVGSGELFF
clone_size: .; d_call: .; j_call: TRBJ2-2; v_call: TRBV5-6; cdr3_nt: TGTGCCAGCAGCTTGGGTCCCCGGCCCGGGGGGGAGCTGTTTTTT; cdr3_aa: CASSLGPRPGGELFF
clone_size: .; d_call: .; j_call: TRBJ1-5; v_call: TRBV15; cdr3_nt: TGTGCCACCGCGCAGAGGGTGAACAACAATCAGCCCCAGCATTTT; cdr3_aa: CATAQRVNNNQPQHF
clone_size: .; d_call: .; j_call: TRBJ2-7; v_call: TRBV6-1; cdr3_nt: TGTGCCAGCAGGATGGGCGCTACCTCTTCCTACGAGCAGTACTTC; cdr3_aa: CASRMGATSSYEQYF
clone_size: .; d_call: .; j_call: TRBJ1-5; v_call: TRBV19; cdr3_nt: TGTGCCAGTAGTCAACAGCATTATAGCAATCAGCCCCAGCATTTT; cdr3_aa: CASSQQHYSNQPQHF
clone_size: .; d_call: TRBD1; j_call: TRBJ2-7; v_call: TRBV10-3; cdr3_nt: TGTGCCATCAGTGAAACCGGGACAGCCTTATACGAGCAGTACTTC; cdr3_aa: CAISETGTALYEQYF
clone_size: .; d_call: .; j_call: TRBJ2-7; v_call: TRBV6-5; cdr3_nt: TGTGCCAGCAGTTACGGGGGGGACAGCGAGTACTTC; cdr3_aa: CASSYGGDSEYF
clone_size: .; d_call: .; j_call: TRBJ1-2; v_call: TRBV9; cdr3_nt: TGTGCCAGCAGCGTAGATCCGGGGATGCGGGGCTACACCTTC; cdr3_aa: CASSVDPGMRGYTF
clone_size: .; d_call: .; j_call: TRBJ1-6; v_call: TRBV6-5; cdr3_nt: TGTGCCAGCAGTCGTGACAGGCGGGACTCACCCCTCCACTTT; cdr3_aa: CASSRDRRDSPLHF
clone_size: .; d_call: TRBD1; j_call: TRBJ2-7; v_call: TRBV14; cdr3_nt: TGTGCCAGCAGCCAGGGGTCCAGGGGGCACGACGAGCAGTACTTC; cdr3_aa: CASSQGSRGHDEQYF
clone_size: .; d_call: .; j_call: TRBJ2-5; v_call: TRBV9; cdr3_nt: TGTGCCAGCAGCCCCTTTGTAGGGGGTCAAGAGACCCAGTACTTC; cdr3_aa: CASSPFVGGQETQYF
clone_size: .; d_call: .; j_call: TRBJ2-2; v_call: TRBV18; cdr3_nt: TGTGCCAGCTCACTCCGGGACCCCCGATTAGGGAACACCGGGGAGCTGTTTTTT; cdr3_aa: CASSLRDPRLGNTGELFF
clone_size: .; d_call: .; j_call: TRBJ2-3; v_call: TRBV5-4; cdr3_nt: TGTGCCAGCAGCCTCGGACAGACGCAGTATTTT; cdr3_aa: CASSLGQTQYF
clone_size: .; d_call: .; j_call: TRBJ2-1; v_call: TRBV19; cdr3_nt: TGTGCCAGTAGTGATACATACAATGAGCAGTTCTTC; cdr3_aa: CASSDTYNEQFF
clone_size: .; d_call: .; j_call: TRBJ1-6; v_call: TRBV9; cdr3_nt: TGTGCCAGCAGCGTAGACCCTCGGACGGCCGAATCACCCCTCCACTTT; cdr3_aa: CASSVDPRTAESPLHF
clone_size: .; d_call: .; j_call: TRBJ1-2; v_call: TRBV5-1; cdr3_nt: TGTGGGGGGACTAAGTATGGCTACACCTTC; cdr3_aa: CGGTKYGYTF
clone_size: .; d_call: .; j_call: TRBJ1-1; v_call: TRBV4-1; cdr3_nt: TGCGCCAGCAGCCAAACTCCTCAGGGGTCCGGGGCTGAAGCTTTCTTT; cdr3_aa: CASSQTPQGSGAEAFF
clone_size: .; d_call: TRBD1; j_call: TRBJ1-2; v_call: TRBV18; cdr3_nt: TGTGCCAGCTCACCAACCTCTGGACAGGCGGACTATGGCTACACCTTC; cdr3_aa: CASSPTSGQADYGYTF
clone_size: .; d_call: .; j_call: TRBJ1-1; v_call: TRBV5-1; cdr3_nt: TGCGCCAGCAGCTTGGCCGGTGGGTACACTGAAGCTTTCTTT; cdr3_aa: CASSLAGGYTEAFF
clone_size: .; d_call: TRBD1; j_call: TRBJ2-2; v_call: TRBV30; cdr3_nt: TGTGCCTGGATCCAAGACAGGGTCGGGACCGGGGAGCTGTTTTTT; cdr3_aa: CAWIQDRVGTGELFF
clone_size: .; d_call: TRBD1; j_call: TRBJ1-4; v_call: TRBV27; cdr3_nt: TGTGCCAGCAGTTTTCGGACAGGTGGCGAAAAACTGTTTTTT; cdr3_aa: CASSFRTGGEKLFF
clone_size: few; d_call: TRBD1; j_call: TRBJ1-6; v_call: TRBV6-5; cdr3_nt: TGTGCCAGCAGTTACCGATCCGGGACAGGGGATTCACCCCTCCACTTT; cdr3_aa: CASSYRSGTGDSPLHF
clone_size: few; d_call: .; j_call: TRBJ1-1; v_call: TRBV28; cdr3_nt: TGTGCCAGCAGTTTATCCGCCCGCACTGAAGCTTTCTTT; cdr3_aa: CASSLSARTEAFF
clone_size: .; d_call: .; j_call: TRBJ2-5; v_call: TRBV18; cdr3_nt: TGTGCCAGCTCCCGAGGGGGGGGCACGTACCAAGAGACCCAGTACTTC; cdr3_aa: CASSRGGGTYQETQYF
clone_size: .; d_call: .; j_call: TRBJ2-2; v_call: TRBV28; cdr3_nt: TGTGCCGCGTCGGCCGGGGAGCTGTTTTTT; cdr3_aa: CAASAGELFF
clone_size: once; d_call: TRBD1; j_call: TRBJ1-5; v_call: TRBV6-6; cdr3_nt: TGTGCCAGCAGCCTAACGGGACAGGGTCAGCCCCAGCATTTT; cdr3_aa: CASSLTGQGQPQHF
clone_size: few; d_call: TRBD1; j_call: TRBJ1-2; v_call: TRBV7-6; cdr3_nt: TGTGCCAGCAGCTATGGGACAGCCTCGGGCGGCTACACCTTC; cdr3_aa: CASSYGTASGGYTF
clone_size: .; d_call: .; j_call: TRBJ1-1; v_call: TRBV6-6; cdr3_nt: TGTGCCAGCAGAGTACAGGGAGTCACTGAAGCTTTCTTT; cdr3_aa: CASRVQGVTEAFF
clone_size: .; d_call: TRBD1; j_call: TRBJ1-2; v_call: TRBV2; cdr3_nt: TGTGCCAGCAGGGGGACAGGGGATTATGGCTACACCTTC; cdr3_aa: CASRGTGDYGYTF
clone_size: medium-sized; d_call: TRBD2; j_call: TRBJ2-1; v_call: TRBV19; cdr3_nt: TGTGCCAGTAGTATGTCGGGGGGGATCTACAATGAGCAGTTCTTC; cdr3_aa: CASSMSGGIYNEQFF
clone_size: once; d_call: TRBD2; j_call: TRBJ2-1; v_call: TRBV10-3; cdr3_nt: TGTGCCACCACCGGGGTAGCGGGGGGTTATGAGCAGTTCTTC; cdr3_aa: CATTGVAGGYEQFF
clone_size: .; d_call: .; j_call: TRBJ2-2; v_call: TRBV7-7; cdr3_nt: TGTGCTAGCAGACCTGGCAGCGAGAACACCGGGGAGCTGTTTTTT; cdr3_aa: CASRPGSENTGELFF
clone_size: .; d_call: .; j_call: TRBJ2-7; v_call: TRBV5-1; cdr3_nt: TGCGCCAGCAGCGTCTCACAGGGGAGGAGGGAGCAGTACTTC; cdr3_aa: CASSVSQGRREQYF
clone_size: .; d_call: TRBD2; j_call: TRBJ2-7; v_call: TRBV5-1; cdr3_nt: TGCGCCAGCAGCCCGATTAGCGGGGGGCTTTCCTACGAGCAGTACTTC; cdr3_aa: CASSPISGGLSYEQYF
clone_size: .; d_call: .; j_call: TRBJ2-3; v_call: TRBV7-2; cdr3_nt: TGTGCCAGCAGCTTAGATCGCAGAGGTACGCAGTATTTT; cdr3_aa: CASSLDRRGTQYF
clone_size: .; d_call: TRBD1; j_call: TRBJ1-5; v_call: TRBV6-5; cdr3_nt: TGTGCCACTCCCGACAGGGGGAGCAATCAGCCCCAGCATTTT; cdr3_aa: CATPDRGSNQPQHF
clone_size: .; d_call: .; j_call: TRBJ2-5; v_call: TRBV7-6; cdr3_nt: TGTGCCAGCAGCTTAGCGCGGGGAATCAAAGAAGAGACCCAGTACTTC; cdr3_aa: CASSLARGIKEETQYF
clone_size: .; d_call: .; j_call: TRBJ1-5; v_call: TRBV28; cdr3_nt: TGTGCCAGCAGGGGGGGGGAGGGTCAGCCCCAGCATTTT; cdr3_aa: CASRGGEGQPQHF
clone_size: .; d_call: .; j_call: TRBJ2-7; v_call: TRBV6-1; cdr3_nt: TGTGCCAGCAGTGAAGCGTACCCGGGGGGCCCCTACGAGCAGTACTTC; cdr3_aa: CASSEAYPGGPYEQYF
clone_size: .; d_call: TRBD2; j_call: TRBJ2-7; v_call: TRBV4-1; cdr3_nt: TGCGCCAGCAGCGACGGAGCGGGACCGACTAAGGAGCAGTACTTC; cdr3_aa: CASSDGAGPTKEQYF
clone_size: .; d_call: .; j_call: TRBJ1-1; v_call: TRBV27; cdr3_nt: TGTGCCAGCACCCTTACAAGGGGGGCTGAAGCTTTCTTT; cdr3_aa: CASTLTRGAEAFF
clone_size: .; d_call: TRBD2; j_call: TRBJ2-5; v_call: TRBV19; cdr3_nt: TGTGCCAGTAGTATAGTCGCTAGCGGGGGCTCAAGGACCCAGTACTTC; cdr3_aa: CASSIVASGGSRTQYF
clone_size: .; d_call: .; j_call: TRBJ1-5; v_call: TRBV7-2; cdr3_nt: TGTGCCAGCAGCTTAGTTGGGGGAGGACGGGGCAATCAGCCCCAGCATTTT; cdr3_aa: CASSLVGGGRGNQPQHF
clone_size: .; d_call: TRBD1; j_call: TRBJ2-4; v_call: TRBV29-1; cdr3_nt: TGCAGCGTGGGATCGGACAGGCGCCGGGAAGGCGTAGCCAAAAACATTCAGTACTTC; cdr3_aa: CSVGSDRRREGVAKNIQYF
clone_size: .; d_call: TRBD1; j_call: TRBJ1-1; v_call: TRBV29-1; cdr3_nt: TGCAGCTCCGGGACAGGGGGGACTGAAGCTTTCTTT; cdr3_aa: CSSGTGGTEAFF
clone_size: .; d_call: .; j_call: TRBJ1-1; v_call: TRBV5-8; cdr3_nt: TGTGCCAGCAGCTCCGCAGGGGACGCGAACACTGAAGCTTTCTTT; cdr3_aa: CASSSAGDANTEAFF
clone_size: .; d_call: .; j_call: TRBJ1-4; v_call: TRBV4-2; cdr3_nt: TGTGCCAGCAGCCAAGAGTCCCCTAGTGAAAAACTGTTTTTT; cdr3_aa: CASSQESPSEKLFF
clone_size: .; d_call: TRBD2; j_call: TRBJ2-5; v_call: TRBV27; cdr3_nt: TGTGCCAGCAGTCCCCCGGGGGGGCCGGGCGGGACCCAGTACTTC; cdr3_aa: CASSPPGGPGGTQYF
clone_size: .; d_call: TRBD1; j_call: TRBJ1-1; v_call: TRBV6-1; cdr3_nt: TGTGCCAGCAATCAGGGGGCTCGGGTCACTGAAGCTTTCTTT; cdr3_aa: CASNQGARVTEAFF
clone_size: .; d_call: .; j_call: TRBJ1-1; v_call: TRBV11-2; cdr3_nt: TGTGCCAGCAGCTTATTCTCTGAAGCTTTCTTT; cdr3_aa: CASSLFSEAFF